This T cell receptor (beta chain) comes out of a study of blood T cell repertoires in COVID-19. For the study at large: Collection of acute and convalescent COVID-19 samples took place in the United States, Italy and Spain. Sources were T cells, B-cell-depleted T cells, or PBMCs; the material itself was cDNA or gDNA.

This CDR3 is built from 15 residues. V was clipped by 5 bases and J by 9 bases, with 20 bases between them. The germline V gene encodes CDR1 MDHEN and CDR2 SYDVKM. Authors' methods: Reference gene primers were amplified, and this amplification served to estimate nucleated cell counts. Clones were read by immunoSEQ multiplex PCR, and TCRdb kept only the in-frame ones, dropping some. Clone size and the V and J calls come from that table; the DNA yielded D and trimming. The repertoire holds 120,000 to 150,000 clones, with more than 70% as singletons. The receptor's source is a man aged 50-60 years with active or convalescent COVID-19. J is TRBJ1-5 and V is TRBV28, with a possible D match to TRBD1 (6 bases). The sequenced material came from peripheral blood. For the CDR3, the DNA is TGTGCCAGCAGTACTAAACAGGGTAGGCTTAGGCCCCAGCATTTT. It yields the protein CASSTKQGRLRPQHF. The full variable domain, its missing parts supplied by reference TRBV28 and TRBJ1-5, is DVKVTQSSRYLVKRTGEKVFLECVQDMDHENMFWYRQDPGLGLRLIYFSYDVKMKEKGDIPEGYSVSREKKERFSLILESASTNQTSMYLCASSTKQGRLRPQHFGDGTRLSIL.